The next 18 T cell receptor beta chains were all read from a single sample in a study of CXCR3-negative and CXCR3-positive naive CD8 T cells. Study-level results: A higher hydrophobicity marked the TRB CDR3s of CXCR3-positive naive cells versus CXCR3-negative naive cells.

TRB cDNA libraries were made by UMI-labeled 5' RACE. Reprocessing the 5' RACE reads, TCRdb reports a single entry for every CDR3 protein and omits DNA. Its table records tens of thousands of distinct CDR3 sequences. No cognate antigen is known for these TCRs. The sample consisted of naive CXCR3+ CD8+ T cells from blood. Subset given: CD45RO-CCR7+CD27+CD95- naive CD8+ T cells expressing CXCR3 (TNR3+). Receptors originate from a human donor in good health. Some clones in this sample may be carry-over from other donors' samples.

The V call is TRBV5-6, the J call TRBJ2-1. Per germline, CDR1 SGHDT and CDR2 YYEEEE. The CDR3 loop spans 14 amino acids. The CDR3 loop is CASSLLRYINEQFF.

This rearrangement joins TRBV13 to TRBJ2-2; the D call from TCRdb, TRBD2, cannot be confirmed without DNA. CDR3 length: 17 amino acids. Germline CDR1 and CDR2: PRHDT and FYEKMQ (reference sequence). CDR3 protein: CASSAGLAGTDTGELFF. Full variable domain (rest looked up from reference TRBV13 and TRBJ2-2): AAGVIQSPRHLIKEKRETATLKCYPIPRHDTVYWYQQGPGQDPQFLISFYEKMQSDKGSIPDRFSAQQFSDYHSELNMSSLELGDSALYFCASSAGLAGTDTGELFFGEGSRLTVL.

The chain uses TRBV15 and TRBJ1-1; there is no DNA to check the TCRdb D call of TRBD1. This CDR3 is 15 amino acids long. Germline V gene lookup returns CDR1 LNHNV and CDR2 YYDKDF (reference sequence). The CDR3 is CATSRDKGQGTPLGF.

This rearrangement joins TRBV20-1 to TRBJ2-3. CDR3 size: 16 residues. Germline V CDR1 and CDR2: DFQATT, SNEGSKA (reference sequence). The CDR3 loop is CSARDRSSSYTDTQYF.

This sequence joins TRBV10-3 and TRBJ2-1; TCRdb's D call, TRBD2, is unchecked because there is no DNA. Germline CDR1 reads ENHRY; CDR2 reads SYGVKD. This CDR3 spans 18 amino acids. CDR3 amino acids: CAITSGTSGGNVAVEQFF.

The chain carries TRBV10-3 and TRBJ1-1; checking the TCRdb D call of TRBD1 is not possible without DNA. The CDR3 runs 15 residues. Per germline, CDR1 ENHRY and CDR2 SYGVKD. CDR3: CAITPRQDLNTEAFF.

V is TRBV6-5 and J is TRBJ2-1; TCRdb returns TRBD2, unconfirmable since there is no DNA. Germline loops: CDR1 MNHEY, CDR2 SVGAGI. The CDR3 has 16 amino acids. The CDR3 protein is CARSLGGEGPYNEQFF.

The V call is TRBV7-9, the J call TRBJ2-1; with no DNA, the TCRdb D assignment of TRBD1 cannot be verified. This CDR3 comprises 15 residues. The germline CDR1 and CDR2 sequences are SEHNR and FQNEAQ (reference sequence). CDR3 region: CASSRGDFKSNEQFF. Based on the CDR3 plus reference TRBV7-9 and TRBJ2-1, the full variable domain is DTGVSQNPRHKITKRGQNVTFRCDPISEHNRLYWYRQTLGQGPEFLTYFQNEAQLEKSRLLSDRFSAERPKGSFSTLEIQRTEQGDSAMYLCASSRGDFKSNEQFFGPGTRLTVL.

The rearrangement links TRBV7-9 to TRBJ1-1; as DNA is missing, the TRBD1 call by TCRdb cannot be tested. Germline CDR1 is SEHNR and CDR2 is FQNEAQ (reference sequence). This CDR3 comprises 16 residues. This CDR3 is CASSSDRGPKNTEAFF. The variable domain in full, completed from reference TRBV7-9 and TRBJ1-1, reads DTGVSQNPRHKITKRGQNVTFRCDPISEHNRLYWYRQTLGQGPEFLTYFQNEAQLEKSRLLSDRFSAERPKGSFSTLEIQRTEQGDSAMYLCASSSDRGPKNTEAFFGQGTRLTVV.

The rearrangement joins TRBV2 to TRBJ2-1; the TCRdb D gene call, TRBD2, has no DNA to confirm it. Germline-derived CDR1 and CDR2 are SNHLY and FYNNEI. This CDR3 has 14 residues. CDR3 in amino acids: CASSGEPDYNEQFF.

The chain links TRBV30 to TRBJ2-7. This CDR3 contains 12 residues. CDR1 is GTSNPN and CDR2 is SVGIG in the germline V gene (reference sequence). The CDR3 loop reads CAWRGSSYEQYF.

V usage is TRBV6-5 and J usage is TRBJ2-3; the TCRdb call, TRBD2, lacks DNA for checking. The V gene's germline CDR1 is MNHEY and CDR2 SVGAGI. This CDR3 region has 12 residues. The CDR3 protein is CASRSSGDTQYF.

This chain joins TRBV12-3 or TRBV12-4 and TRBJ2-2; the D call of TRBD1 rests on TCRdb alone, since no DNA is present to check it. This CDR3 has 17 residues. Here the CDR3 reads CASSWGEMTANTGELFF.

The chain carries TRBV29-1 and TRBJ2-5; lacking DNA, the TRBD2 call made by TCRdb goes unchecked. This CDR3 comprises 15 residues. CDR1 is SQVTM and CDR2 is ANQGSEA in the germline V gene. CDR3 sequence: CSVTSGRALEETQYF.

V usage is TRBV13 and J usage is TRBJ2-6; TCRdb names TRBD1, which stays unverified in the absence of DNA. Looked up from germline, CDR1 is PRHDT and CDR2 is FYEKMQ (reference sequence). The CDR3 extends over 15 amino acids. CDR3 protein: CASSSRGSGANVLTF.

This chain joins TRBV5-5 and TRBJ2-2; TCRdb reports TRBD1, a call that lacks DNA to check it against. This CDR3 has 16 residues. Germline V gene lookup returns CDR1 SGHKS and CDR2 YYEKEE (reference sequence). The CDR3 here is CASSFVGGENTGELFF.

The genes are TRBV2 and TRBJ2-1; the TCRdb D gene call, TRBD2, has no DNA to confirm it. Looked up from germline, CDR1 is SNHLY and CDR2 is FYNNEI. The CDR3 sequence is 16 residues long. CDR3 sequence: CASITSGGALINEQFF. The entire variable domain, with the rest obtained from reference TRBV2 and TRBJ2-1, is as follows: EPEVTQTPSHQVTQMGQEVILRCVPISNHLYFYWYRQILGQKVEFLVSFYNNEISEKSEIFDDQFSVERPDGSNFTLKIRSTKLEDSAMYFCASITSGGALINEQFFGPGTRLTVL.

The rearrangement links TRBV5-1 to TRBJ2-1; TCRdb calls TRBD2, which cannot be checked without DNA. The CDR3 has 18 amino acids. Germline V gives CDR1 SGHRS, CDR2 YFSETQ. The CDR3 spells CASSDLSSLAGGVNEQFF.